This passage covers 5 T cell receptor beta chains from one sample sequenced in a study of shared clonotypes between healthy human individuals (dated by TCRdb to 2020 to 2021). Library prep was done by the immunoSEQ multiplex PCR assay. What TCRdb holds here is the immuneACCESS table cut down to in-frame rearrangements. Part of the clones is not present; checked against another copy, under half of the missing clones reflect an unresolved V gene, and the others are unexplained. This sample gives around 1,900,000 clones in total; around 93% of them show up just once. Together, the top ten hold 1.5% to 2% of the sample. For the CD8 naive samples, CD45RO-negative cells were positively selected for CCR7, yielding a CD45RA+CCR7+ population from which TemRA cells were excluded. The sequenced sample consisted of naive CD8+ T cells from PBMCs. What this sample's cell subset or site label stands for: CD45RA+CCR7+. These receptors were collected from a man aged 18 to 29 in good health. Some clones in this sample may be carry-over from other donors' samples.

The V call is TRBV6-1, the J call TRBJ1-5; D is unclear. Germline CDR1 reads MNHNS; CDR2 reads SASEGT. Trimming removed 7 bases from V and 7 bases from J, with 17 bases in between. This CDR3 comprises 14 residues. The CDR3 DNA is TGTGCCAGCATCACCCCCGGACGAGGGCAGCCCCAGCATTTT. This encodes CASITPGRGQPQHF.

This chain uses TRBV4-3 with TRBJ2-2; a weak D match, TRBD2 (7 bases). V was shortened by 8 bases and J by 6 bases, with 16 bases between the two germline ends. Germline V gene sequence: CDR1 LGHNA, CDR2 YSLEER. This CDR3 is 14 amino acids long. The CDR3: CASGRGVAAGELFF. CDR3 bases: TGCGCCAGCGGGAGGGGGGTGGCCGCCGGGGAGCTGTTTTTT.

A note on this clone: The same CDR3 arises from other DNA sequences in this sample as well. This chain connects TRBV27 to TRBJ2-3; no reliable D call. The CDR3 spans 14 residues. Germline assignment: CDR1 MNHEY and CDR2 SMNVEV (reference sequence). Deletions cut 2 bases from V and 4 bases from J, with 10 bases between. CDR3 sequence (DNA): TGTGCCAGCAGTTTAACTGGGTCCGCAGATACGCAGTATTTT. As protein: CASSLTGSADTQYF.

The V and J genes are TRBV7-8 and TRBJ1-3, with D unresolved. This CDR3 has 13 residues. V gave up 7 bases and J gave up 7 bases, with 14 bases separating them. CDR1 is SGHVS and CDR2 is FQNEAQ in the germline V gene. The DNA of the CDR3 is TGTGCCAGCACCTCTTCGGTGGGGAACACCATATATTTT. Amino acid sequence: CASTSSVGNTIYF.

The chain uses TRBV2 and TRBJ2-2; D might be TRBD2 (6 bases). The CDR3 covers 14 residues. CDR1 SNHLY and CDR2 FYNNEI come from the germline V gene. V lost 6 bases and J 4 bases, leaving 12 bases between the germline ends. CDR3 residues: CASSGGGSTGELFF. Written as DNA, the CDR3 is TGTGCCAGCAGCGGGGGTGGCAGCACCGGGGAGCTGTTTTTT.